A selection of T cell receptor beta chains follows, all from one sample in a study of T cells in Graves' hyperthyroidism and ophthalmopathy. TCRdb reprocessed the multiplex PCR reads via MiXCR and lists one record per CDR3 protein. The sample has a few hundred thousand distinct CDR3 sequences, about 16% seen once; the top ten hold around 3.5%. The specimen was blood. Receptors originate from a woman aged 40 to 49 with Graves' ophthalmopathy. CDR3s include the opening cysteine and the closing phenylalanine or tryptophan. A D gene is named only where the DNA matches it firmly. Rows give clone size only sometimes, using once, few, many, or a class for an expanded clone.

j_gene: TRBJ2-5; abundance: many; v_gene: TRBV11-2; d_gene: TRBD1; CDR3nt: TGTGCCAGCACCTCGTGGCAGGGGGCCCCGGACTTC; CDR3aa: CASTSWQGAPDF
j_gene: TRBJ1-1; abundance: few; v_gene: TRBV5-6; d_gene: TRBD1; CDR3nt: TGTGCCAGCAGCTTACCCGACAGGGGAAGTGAAGCTTTCTTT; CDR3aa: CASSLPDRGSEAFF
j_gene: TRBJ2-1; abundance: few; v_gene: TRBV19; d_gene: NA; CDR3nt: TGTGCCAGTAGTATTTCGGCAGGGGCAGCCTACAATGAGCAGTTCTTC; CDR3aa: CASSISAGAAYNEQFF
j_gene: TRBJ1-1; abundance: few; v_gene: TRBV4-1; d_gene: NA; CDR3nt: TGCGCCAGCAGCCAAATAGTTATGAACACTGAAGCTTTCTTT; CDR3aa: CASSQIVMNTEAFF
j_gene: TRBJ2-2; abundance: few; v_gene: TRBV5-4; d_gene: NA; CDR3nt: TGTGCCAGCAGCTTCCTCAGGGGGGACACCGGGGAGCTGTTTTTT; CDR3aa: CASSFLRGDTGELFF
j_gene: TRBJ1-1; abundance: NA; v_gene: TRBV5-1; d_gene: NA; CDR3nt: TGCGCCAGCAGGATTGGGGAAACTGAAGCTTTCTTT; CDR3aa: CASRIGETEAFF
j_gene: TRBJ1-5; abundance: many; v_gene: TRBV6-2/TRBV6-3; d_gene: NA; CDR3nt: TGTGCCAGCAGTTATAAGGGCAGGAACAATCAGCCCCAGCATTTT; CDR3aa: CASSYKGRNNQPQHF
j_gene: TRBJ2-1; abundance: many; v_gene: TRBV20-1; d_gene: TRBD1; CDR3nt: TGCAGTGTCCCTGGTTACAGGGGGAACAATGAGCAGTTCTTC; CDR3aa: CSVPGYRGNNEQFF
j_gene: TRBJ2-5; abundance: many; v_gene: TRBV6-1; d_gene: TRBD1; CDR3nt: TGTGCCAGCGTAACAGGGGCAGAAGAGACCCAGTACTTC; CDR3aa: CASVTGAEETQYF
j_gene: TRBJ1-2; abundance: few; v_gene: TRBV20-1; d_gene: NA; CDR3nt: TGCAGTGCTAGAGACCCAGGCTATGGCTACACCTTC; CDR3aa: CSARDPGYGYTF
j_gene: TRBJ2-2; abundance: few; v_gene: TRBV6-4; d_gene: NA; CDR3nt: TGTGCCAGCAGGAGGGAACGAAGGACCGGGGAGCTGTTTTTT; CDR3aa: CASRRERRTGELFF
j_gene: TRBJ2-3; abundance: few; v_gene: TRBV14; d_gene: NA; CDR3nt: TGTGCCAGCAGCCAAAGAGTGACAGGACCTACAGATACGCAGTATTTT; CDR3aa: CASSQRVTGPTDTQYF
j_gene: TRBJ2-3; abundance: few; v_gene: TRBV20-1; d_gene: NA; CDR3nt: TGCAGTGTAGAGACCGGGGGCCCCACAGATACGCAGTATTTT; CDR3aa: CSVETGGPTDTQYF
j_gene: TRBJ2-2; abundance: many; v_gene: TRBV11-2; d_gene: NA; CDR3nt: TGTGCCAGCAGCCCGAGGAGGTATCCGAACACCGGGGAGCTGTTTTTT; CDR3aa: CASSPRRYPNTGELFF
j_gene: TRBJ2-1; abundance: few; v_gene: TRBV29-1; d_gene: NA; CDR3nt: TGCAGCGTTGGAGAAGACCTCGGGATGAATGAGCAGTTCTTC; CDR3aa: CSVGEDLGMNEQFF
j_gene: TRBJ2-7; abundance: NA; v_gene: TRBV28; d_gene: NA; CDR3nt: TGTGCCAGCAGAGATCTACAGGATTACGAGCAGTACTTC; CDR3aa: CASRDLQDYEQYF
j_gene: TRBJ2-7; abundance: few; v_gene: TRBV7-9; d_gene: NA; CDR3nt: TGTGCCAGCAGCCCGTCATCCACCTCCTACGAGCAGTACTTC; CDR3aa: CASSPSSTSYEQYF
j_gene: TRBJ2-5; abundance: NA; v_gene: TRBV2; d_gene: NA; CDR3nt: TGTGCCAGCCGTTACACCAAGGAGACCCAGTACTTC; CDR3aa: CASRYTKETQYF
j_gene: TRBJ2-6; abundance: few; v_gene: TRBV12-3/TRBV12-4; d_gene: NA; CDR3nt: TGTGCCAGCAGTCCCCGCAACAGAGGGGCCAACGTCCTGACTTTC; CDR3aa: CASSPRNRGANVLTF
j_gene: TRBJ2-1; abundance: many; v_gene: TRBV20-1; d_gene: NA; CDR3nt: TGCAGTGCTAGTAGAGGTTTCAATGAGCAGTTCTTC; CDR3aa: CSASRGFNEQFF
j_gene: TRBJ1-5; abundance: few; v_gene: TRBV20-1; d_gene: NA; CDR3nt: TGCAGTGCTAGACCCCCCGGGGGGTATCAGCCCCAGCATTTT; CDR3aa: CSARPPGGYQPQHF
j_gene: TRBJ2-5; abundance: few; v_gene: TRBV28; d_gene: NA; CDR3nt: TGTGCCAGCAGTTCGTATCAGGGGGGTAAAGAGACCCAGTACTTC; CDR3aa: CASSSYQGGKETQYF
j_gene: TRBJ2-1; abundance: many; v_gene: TRBV20-1; d_gene: NA; CDR3nt: TGCAGTGCTAGAGAGCCAGAGCAGTTCTTC; CDR3aa: CSAREPEQFF
j_gene: TRBJ2-1; abundance: many; v_gene: TRBV3-1; d_gene: NA; CDR3nt: TGTGCCAGCAGCAAACACGGGTATGAGCAGTTCTTC; CDR3aa: CASSKHGYEQFF
j_gene: TRBJ2-1; abundance: few; v_gene: TRBV19; d_gene: TRBD2; CDR3nt: TGTGCCAGTAGGGCTCTGAGGGGAGGGAGTAATGAGCAGTTCTTC; CDR3aa: CASRALRGGSNEQFF
j_gene: TRBJ2-5; abundance: many; v_gene: TRBV11-1; d_gene: TRBD2; CDR3nt: TGTGCCAGCAGCTTAGCGCGCGGGAGCGAACAAGAGACCCAGTACTTC; CDR3aa: CASSLARGSEQETQYF
j_gene: TRBJ2-5; abundance: NA; v_gene: TRBV27; d_gene: NA; CDR3nt: TGTGCCAGCAGTTTTATAAACAACCAAGAGACCCAGTACTTC; CDR3aa: CASSFINNQETQYF
j_gene: TRBJ1-2; abundance: many; v_gene: TRBV6-5; d_gene: NA; CDR3nt: TGTGCCAGCAGTTACTCGAGAGGACTTGGCTACACCTTC; CDR3aa: CASSYSRGLGYTF
j_gene: TRBJ2-1; abundance: NA; v_gene: TRBV10-3; d_gene: NA; CDR3nt: TGTGCCATCAGTGGAACCTTGAACAATGAGCAGTTCTTC; CDR3aa: CAISGTLNNEQFF
j_gene: TRBJ2-5; abundance: many; v_gene: TRBV2; d_gene: NA; CDR3nt: TGTGCCAGCACCAGACTCGCCGGCGAGACCCAGTACTTC; CDR3aa: CASTRLAGETQYF
j_gene: TRBJ2-2; abundance: NA; v_gene: TRBV7-2; d_gene: TRBD2; CDR3nt: TGTGCCAGCAAAAAGCCCGGACTAGCGGGGGGGCTCAGCACCGGGGAGCTGTTTTTT; CDR3aa: CASKKPGLAGGLSTGELFF
j_gene: TRBJ2-7; abundance: many; v_gene: TRBV20-1; d_gene: TRBD2; CDR3nt: TGCAGTGCTAGAGTCCCCAGCGGGAGGCCGACCGAGCAGTACTTC; CDR3aa: CSARVPSGRPTEQYF
j_gene: TRBJ2-7; abundance: NA; v_gene: TRBV20-1; d_gene: NA; CDR3nt: TGCAGTGCCTCTCCCGGAGCCTACGAGCAGTACTTC; CDR3aa: CSASPGAYEQYF
j_gene: TRBJ2-3; abundance: many; v_gene: TRBV30; d_gene: NA; CDR3nt: TGTGCCTGGGGGCAGGGTGGAAGCACAGATACGCAGTATTTT; CDR3aa: CAWGQGGSTDTQYF
j_gene: TRBJ2-7; abundance: many; v_gene: TRBV30; d_gene: NA; CDR3nt: TGTGCCTGGAGTGTAATCGGCGAGCAGTACTTC; CDR3aa: CAWSVIGEQYF
j_gene: TRBJ1-2; abundance: many; v_gene: TRBV3-1; d_gene: NA; CDR3nt: TGTGCCAGCAGCCCGAACCTTTGGTATGGCTACACCTTC; CDR3aa: CASSPNLWYGYTF
j_gene: TRBJ1-1; abundance: many; v_gene: TRBV2; d_gene: NA; CDR3nt: TGTGCCAGCAGAGGAGGTCTAACAACCACCGGGCGGCTAGCTTTCTTT; CDR3aa: CASRGGLTTTGRLAFF
j_gene: TRBJ2-1; abundance: many; v_gene: TRBV11-2; d_gene: TRBD2; CDR3nt: TGTGCCAGCAGCTTCCAAGCGGGGGCTTCCTACAATGAGCAGTTCTTC; CDR3aa: CASSFQAGASYNEQFF
j_gene: TRBJ2-7; abundance: many; v_gene: TRBV11-1; d_gene: NA; CDR3nt: TGTGCCAGCAGCATCTCGAAGGGGACGGGCCCCTACGAGCAGTACTTC; CDR3aa: CASSISKGTGPYEQYF
j_gene: TRBJ2-7; abundance: few; v_gene: TRBV29-1; d_gene: TRBD2; CDR3nt: TGCAGCGTTGAAGGAGTAAGCCAGCGGGGGCTTTACGAGCAGTACTTC; CDR3aa: CSVEGVSQRGLYEQYF
j_gene: TRBJ2-2; abundance: many; v_gene: TRBV15; d_gene: TRBD2; CDR3nt: TGTGCCACCCGGGAGGGTGGCGTCACCGGGGAGCTGTTTTTT; CDR3aa: CATREGGVTGELFF
j_gene: TRBJ1-3; abundance: few; v_gene: TRBV5-6; d_gene: NA; CDR3nt: TGTGCCAGCAGCACTCCCCGTAGTGGAAACACCATATATTTT; CDR3aa: CASSTPRSGNTIYF
j_gene: TRBJ2-3; abundance: NA; v_gene: TRBV19; d_gene: TRBD2; CDR3nt: TGTGCCAGTAGTCCTCTAGCGGGGGGGCAAGATACGCAGTATTTT; CDR3aa: CASSPLAGGQDTQYF
j_gene: TRBJ2-7; abundance: few; v_gene: TRBV29-1; d_gene: NA; CDR3nt: TGCAGCGTTGCTCACTATGGCGACGAGCAGTACTTC; CDR3aa: CSVAHYGDEQYF
j_gene: TRBJ2-1; abundance: few; v_gene: TRBV20-1; d_gene: NA; CDR3nt: TGCAGTGCCCCTCGGAGGGAGAGCTTTTACAATGAGCAGTTCTTC; CDR3aa: CSAPRRESFYNEQFF
j_gene: TRBJ2-5; abundance: many; v_gene: TRBV30; d_gene: NA; CDR3nt: TGTGCCTGGAGTGCGACGGGAGAGACCCAGTACTTC; CDR3aa: CAWSATGETQYF
j_gene: TRBJ2-5; abundance: many; v_gene: TRBV30; d_gene: TRBD1; CDR3nt: TGTGCCTGGAGTAGCGTCGGACAGGGGGGAGGCGAGACCCAGTACTTC; CDR3aa: CAWSSVGQGGGETQYF
j_gene: TRBJ1-1; abundance: many; v_gene: TRBV30; d_gene: NA; CDR3nt: TGTGCCTGGAGTGGAGCCAGGGGCAAGAACACTGAAGCTTTCTTT; CDR3aa: CAWSGARGKNTEAFF
j_gene: TRBJ2-3; abundance: many; v_gene: TRBV2; d_gene: NA; CDR3nt: TGTGCCAGCAGGGCCATGATGGGTGCAGATACGCAGTATTTT; CDR3aa: CASRAMMGADTQYF
j_gene: TRBJ1-1; abundance: once; v_gene: TRBV6-2/TRBV6-3; d_gene: NA; CDR3nt: TGTGCCAGCAACGATAGAATGAAGAACACTGAAGCTTTCTTT; CDR3aa: CASNDRMKNTEAFF
j_gene: TRBJ2-5; abundance: many; v_gene: TRBV7-2; d_gene: TRBD1; CDR3nt: TGTGCCAGCAGATCACACGGGACAGGGGGCGGAGAGACCCAGTACTTC; CDR3aa: CASRSHGTGGGETQYF
j_gene: TRBJ1-1; abundance: many; v_gene: TRBV30; d_gene: NA; CDR3nt: TGTGCCTGGAGTTCGGACGGGGGGTGGACTGAAGCTTTCTTT; CDR3aa: CAWSSDGGWTEAFF
j_gene: TRBJ2-7; abundance: many; v_gene: TRBV20-1; d_gene: NA; CDR3nt: TGCAGTGCTAGAGATAAGACTAGAAGTGACTACGAGCAGTACTTC; CDR3aa: CSARDKTRSDYEQYF
j_gene: TRBJ1-6; abundance: NA; v_gene: TRBV5-5; d_gene: TRBD1; CDR3nt: TGTGCCAGCAGCCCGGATCGGGGACAGAATAATTCACCCCTCCACTTT; CDR3aa: CASSPDRGQNNSPLHF